This T cell receptor (beta chain) emerged from a study of blood T cell repertoires in COVID-19. Profiled with immunoSEQ multiplex PCR; TCRdb holds only in-frame clones, not every one. Of more than 40,000 clones in the sample, roughly 86% were seen once. Participants, 18 to 89 years old, spanned around 25 US areas. Germline loops: CDR1 SGHNT, CDR2 YENEEA. Trimming took off 3 bases at V and 6 bases at J, with 9 bases between the two ends. This CDR3 has 12 residues. This sequence joins TRBV11-3 and TRBJ2-7; D is possibly TRBD2 (5 bases). The specimen was PBMCs or T cells enriched from blood (not recorded which). This sequence was found in a woman aged 45-60 years who had recovered from COVID-19. For the CDR3, the DNA is TGTGCCAGCAGCTTCCGGGGAGCCGAGCAGTACTTC. This encodes CASSFRGAEQYF.